The rows below give T cell receptor beta chains drawn from one sample of a study of identical twins. TCRdb processed the 5' RACE reads anew with MiXCR; each CDR3 protein has one entry. Of roughly 690,000 distinct CDR3 sequences in the sample, 20% to 25% were seen once. The same sample was also used in a study of T cells expressing NK-cell markers.

Input material: PBMCs. These receptors came from a woman aged 18-35 years in good health. Both conserved end residues are part of each CDR3. The D gene is left open where the match is weak. The size entry is marked missing in some rows and otherwise reads once, few, many or a size class.

>TRBV19|many|TRBD2|TRBJ2-3
TGTGCCAGTAGCGGGAGGAGGGGAGATACGCAGTATTTT
CASSGRRGDTQYF
>TRBV11-3|.|.|TRBJ2-2
TGTGCCAGCAGCCCCCGCAGTGGTACTGCGAACACCGGGGAGCTGTTTTTT
CASSPRSGTANTGELFF
>TRBV20-1|many|.|TRBJ1-1
TGCAGTGCTAGAGTACAGGGAGAGGGTACTGAAGCTTTCTTT
CSARVQGEGTEAFF
>TRBV7-2|.|TRBD2|TRBJ2-7
TGTGCCAGCGGACTAGCGGGGTTCGAGCAGTACTTC
CASGLAGFEQYF
>TRBV6-5|few|TRBD2|TRBJ2-3
TGTGCCAGCAGTTACGATCGACTAGCGGGAGTCAATACGCAGTATTTT
CASSYDRLAGVNTQYF
>TRBV15|.|.|TRBJ2-1
TGTGCCACCAGCAGGGCCACCAATGAGCAGTTCTTC
CATSRATNEQFF
>TRBV29-1|.|.|TRBJ2-7
TGCAGCGTTGGGGTCGGCCATACCTACGAGCACTACTTC
CSVGVGHTYEHYF
>TRBV20-1|many|TRBD1|TRBJ2-1
TGCAGCGGACAGGGATACAATGAGCAGTTCTTC
CSGQGYNEQFF
>TRBV20-1|few|.|TRBJ2-1
TGCAGTGCAAGCCGGGACTACAATGAGCAGTTCTTC
CSASRDYNEQFF
>TRBV6-5|.|TRBD1|TRBJ2-7
TGTGCCAGCAGTTACTCCAGGGGGCTTGAGCAGTACTTC
CASSYSRGLEQYF
>TRBV6-1|.|TRBD1|TRBJ1-5
TGTGCCAGCAGTGGTGGGGGACAGGGATCCCAGCCCCAGCATTTT
CASSGGGQGSQPQHF
>TRBV5-1|.|.|TRBJ1-1
TGCGCCAGCCGTACGGGGAGGAACACTGAAGCTTTCTTT
CASRTGRNTEAFF
>TRBV5-6|.|TRBD1|TRBJ2-5
TGTGCCAGCAGCTTGGTGGGACAGGGTTACCTCCAAGAGACCCAGTACTTC
CASSLVGQGYLQETQYF
>TRBV11-1|few|TRBD2|TRBJ2-1
TGTGCCAGCAGCCATGGACTAGCGGGGGGGCAAAGCTCCTACAATGAGCAGTTCTTC
CASSHGLAGGQSSYNEQFF
>TRBV4-3|many|.|TRBJ2-7
TGCGCCAGCAGCCAAGACGCGGGGTACGAGCAGTACTTC
CASSQDAGYEQYF
>TRBV15|.|.|TRBJ2-6
TGTGCCACCAGCAGAGAACGCGGGGCTGGGGCCAACGTCCTGACTTTC
CATSRERGAGANVLTF
>TRBV20-1|.|TRBD1|TRBJ2-3
TGCAGTGCCCTCGGGACAGAACGCACAGATACGCAGTATTTT
CSALGTERTDTQYF
>TRBV5-1|.|.|TRBJ1-1
TGCGCCAGCAGCTCAGACCTGCGGGTCACTGAAGCTTTCTTT
CASSSDLRVTEAFF
>TRBV5-4|.|TRBD2|TRBJ2-1
TGTGCCAGCAGCTCACTAACGGCCCCGGGACTACCCTACAATGAGCAGTTCTTC
CASSSLTAPGLPYNEQFF
>TRBV7-9|few|TRBD1|TRBJ1-1
TGTGCCAGCAGCCCCCGGGACAGGGTATCTGAAGCTTTCTTT
CASSPRDRVSEAFF
>TRBV20-1|.|TRBD2|TRBJ2-5
TGCAGTGCTTTTCTAGCGGGGGGGCAAGAGACCCAGTACTTC
CSAFLAGGQETQYF
>TRBV7-2|many|.|TRBJ2-7
TGTGCCAGCAGCCCCGGGACTCTAGGCGAGCAGTACTTC
CASSPGTLGEQYF
>TRBV12-3/TRBV12-4|.|.|TRBJ2-5
TGTGCCAGCAGTTTACGCCCACAAGAGACCCAGTACTTC
CASSLRPQETQYF
>TRBV14|.|.|TRBJ2-1
TGTGCCAGCAGCCAAGTCTTTCCTCAGGGAGAGCAGTTCTTC
CASSQVFPQGEQFF
>TRBV20-1|.|.|TRBJ2-3
TGCAGTGCTAGCCGGGACTTTTCTTTCACAGATACGCAGTATTTT
CSASRDFSFTDTQYF
>TRBV15|.|.|TRBJ2-5
TGTGCCACCGGTTGGGACATCCTTGTGGAGACCCAGTACTTC
CATGWDILVETQYF